The rows below give T cell receptor beta chains drawn from one sample of a study of T-cell reconstitution after alpha-beta-depleted transplantation in children. Each CDR3 protein is one row after TCRdb ran MiXCR on the PCR reads. The table includes about 640,000 distinct CDR3 sequences, approximately 16% detected once. This sample comprised PBMCs from the stem cell graft donor, obtained from the stem cell graft. These receptors were collected from a human donor who donated a stem cell graft to a child with acute myeloid leukemia. Both conserved end residues are part of each CDR3. A D gene is named only where the DNA matches it firmly. Rows give clone size only sometimes, using once, few, many, or a class for an expanded clone.

D gene | J gene | V gene | clone size | CDR3 DNA | CDR3 protein
- | TRBJ2-2 | TRBV6-5 | many | TGTGCCAGCACCAGGGGCGGGGAGCTGTTTTTT | CASTRGGELFF
- | TRBJ2-2 | TRBV20-1 | many | TGCAGTGCTAGGTCAGAGAACACCGGGGAGCTGTTTTTT | CSARSENTGELFF
- | TRBJ2-7 | TRBV29-1 | - | TGCAGCGTAGCTAAGGCGGGCGAGCAGTACTTC | CSVAKAGEQYF
TRBD2 | TRBJ2-1 | TRBV7-9 | - | TGTGCCAGCAGCTTAGTCCCGGGACTAGCTTTCGATGAGCAGTTCTTC | CASSLVPGLAFDEQFF
- | TRBJ1-2 | TRBV20-1 | few | TGCAGTGCTAGTCAGCCCCAGACCTATGGCTACACCTTC | CSASQPQTYGYTF
- | TRBJ1-2 | TRBV20-1 | - | TGCAGTGCTAGTAGGACATTCGATGGCTACACCTTC | CSASRTFDGYTF
TRBD2 | TRBJ2-3 | TRBV7-8 | - | TGTGCCAGCAGATCCAGCGGGGCCCTTAGCACAGATACGCAGTATTTT | CASRSSGALSTDTQYF
- | TRBJ1-1 | TRBV27 | many | TGTGCCACAGCCGGGGGCAACACTGAAGCTTTCTTT | CATAGGNTEAFF
- | TRBJ2-3 | TRBV6-5 | many | TGTGCCAGCAGTTACTCCGACAGTCTCACAGATACGCAGTATTTT | CASSYSDSLTDTQYF
- | TRBJ1-1 | TRBV4-1 | - | TGCGCCAGCAGCGGCCGGAAAGGGAACACTGAAGCTTTCTTT | CASSGRKGNTEAFF
- | TRBJ1-4 | TRBV10-2 | few | TGCGCCAGCAGTGAAGCGGCAGGGAGGAGGGAAAAACTGTTTTTT | CASSEAAGRREKLFF
- | TRBJ2-7 | TRBV29-1 | many | TGCAGCGTTGAAGATCCGAGGGGGTCCTACGAGCAGTACTTC | CSVEDPRGSYEQYF
TRBD2 | TRBJ2-1 | TRBV20-1 | many | TGCAGTGCAGAAAAGGAGCGGGGGGGCCTGGATGAGCAGTTCTTC | CSAEKERGGLDEQFF
TRBD1 | TRBJ1-5 | TRBV24-1 | few | TGTGCCACCAGCCTGGGACAGGGCTACAATCAGCCCCAGCATTTT | CATSLGQGYNQPQHF
- | TRBJ2-5 | TRBV2 | - | TGTGCCAGCAGTGAACTTCTAGGTATCCAAGAGACCCAGTACTTC | CASSELLGIQETQYF
- | TRBJ1-5 | TRBV27 | - | TGTGCCAGCAGTCCCCGTGGGGGGGCCCAGCCCCAGCATTTT | CASSPRGGAQPQHF
- | TRBJ1-4 | TRBV21-1 | many | TGTGCCAGCAGCAATACAGGGGAGTGCGAAAAACTGTTTTTT | CASSNTGECEKLFF
TRBD1 | TRBJ1-2 | TRBV20-1 | - | TGCACTGCTGATATCGGGACAGCTAACTATGGCTACACCTTC | CTADIGTANYGYTF
TRBD1 | TRBJ1-3 | TRBV9 | - | TGTGCCAGCAGCGTAGAACAGGGGACGGGAAACACCATATATTTT | CASSVEQGTGNTIYF
TRBD1 | TRBJ1-1 | TRBV12-3/TRBV12-4 | - | TGTGCCAGCAGCTATGACAGGGGGCGGCGAGCTTTCTTT | CASSYDRGRRAFF
TRBD1 | TRBJ2-1 | TRBV10-3 | - | TGTGCCATCAGTGGGAGAGGGGGCCCCGGTGAGCAGTTCTTC | CAISGRGGPGEQFF
- | TRBJ2-5 | TRBV7-9 | - | TGTGCCAGCAGCTTACCGGGTTGGGAGACCCAGTACTTC | CASSLPGWETQYF
- | TRBJ2-3 | TRBV20-1 | many | TGCAGTGCTAGCCTACCCCCCCCAGATACGCAGTATTTT | CSASLPPPDTQYF
TRBD1 | TRBJ1-2 | TRBV7-9 | few | TGTGCCAGCAGCTCCGCTCAAACAGGGGATATTAATGGCTACACCTTC | CASSSAQTGDINGYTF
- | TRBJ1-5 | TRBV7-2 | - | TGTGCCAGCAGCCCACAAAGGGGCATGAATCAGCCCCAGCATTTT | CASSPQRGMNQPQHF
TRBD1 | TRBJ2-7 | TRBV7-2 | many | TGTGCCAGCAGCTTAGCCGGGACAGCGGCCTACGAGCAGTACTTC | CASSLAGTAAYEQYF
- | TRBJ1-5 | TRBV7-2 | - | TGTGCCAGCAGCTTAGGTGTACCCAATCAGCCCCAGCATTTT | CASSLGVPNQPQHF
- | TRBJ1-5 | TRBV27 | few | TGTGCCAGCAGTTTTACGGGTCAGCCCCAGCATTTT | CASSFTGQPQHF
TRBD2 | TRBJ2-1 | TRBV20-1 | - | TGCAGTGCGGTGTCTGGCGGGGGGTCCTACAATGAGCAGTTCTTC | CSAVSGGGSYNEQFF
- | TRBJ1-5 | TRBV6-1 | few | TGTGCCAGCAGTAAAGGACAGAGCAATCAGCCCCAGCATTTT | CASSKGQSNQPQHF
- | TRBJ2-5 | TRBV4-3 | few | TGCGCCAGCAGCCAAGATCGGCAGTACCAAGAGACCCAGTACTTC | CASSQDRQYQETQYF
- | TRBJ2-3 | TRBV15 | many | TGTGCCACCAGCAGAGATCGGAGAGACATGGTTTGGACAGATACGCAGTATTTT | CATSRDRRDMVWTDTQYF
- | TRBJ1-5 | TRBV27 | - | TGTGCCAGCAGTTCCCGACCCGATAGCAATCAGCCCCAGCATTTT | CASSSRPDSNQPQHF
- | TRBJ1-1 | TRBV5-1 | - | TGCGCCAGCAGCTGGGGGACCCGCACCACTGAAGCTTTCTTT | CASSWGTRTTEAFF
- | TRBJ2-1 | TRBV6-6 | many | TGTGCCAGCAAGAAGGGTAATGAGCAGTTCTTC | CASKKGNEQFF
- | TRBJ1-2 | TRBV28 | - | TGTGCCAGCGGAGTTTATGGCTACACCTTC | CASGVYGYTF
TRBD1 | TRBJ2-5 | TRBV20-1 | many | TGCAGTGCTAGAGATAGGACAGGGGCTCGGGAGACCCAGTACTTC | CSARDRTGARETQYF
- | TRBJ2-6 | TRBV25-1 | - | TGTGCCAGCAGTACTCACCTACGAATGGTTGGGGCCAACGTCCTGACTTTC | CASSTHLRMVGANVLTF
TRBD1 | TRBJ2-4 | TRBV20-1 | few | TGCAGTGCGAGGACAGGGGAAAACATTCAGTACTTC | CSARTGENIQYF
TRBD1 | TRBJ1-2 | TRBV12-3/TRBV12-4 | - | TGTGCCAGCAGCCCACCAGGGGCAGGGGGGTATGGCTACACCTTC | CASSPPGAGGYGYTF
- | TRBJ2-2 | TRBV7-2 | few | TGTGCCAGCAGCTTAGCGCTAAAACTAGCCCTCACCGGGGAGCTGTTTTTT | CASSLALKLALTGELFF
TRBD2 | TRBJ2-1 | TRBV18 | - | TGTGCCAGCTCACCTGGACTAGCCGGGGATGAGCAGTTCTTC | CASSPGLAGDEQFF
TRBD2 | TRBJ2-5 | TRBV5-5 | many | TGTGCCAGCAGCTTCTTCGCCTCGACTAGCGGGGAAGAGACCCAGTACTTC | CASSFFASTSGEETQYF
TRBD1 | TRBJ1-1 | TRBV7-2 | few | TGTGCCAGCAGCTTACGGACAGGGCCGGGCACTGAAGCTTTCTTT | CASSLRTGPGTEAFF
- | TRBJ2-5 | TRBV6-5 | few | TGTGCCAGCAGTTACGTGGGATCCCTGAAGCGACAAGAGACCCAGTACTTC | CASSYVGSLKRQETQYF
- | TRBJ2-1 | TRBV10-3 | few | TGTGCCATCCGAAATGCGTGGAGCTCCTACAATGAGCAGTTCTTC | CAIRNAWSSYNEQFF
- | TRBJ2-1 | TRBV29-1 | - | TGCAGCGTTGAAGTGGGAGGGGGGCCCTACAATGAGCAGTTCTTC | CSVEVGGGPYNEQFF
TRBD2 | TRBJ2-1 | TRBV2 | - | TGTGCCAGCATCTCGGGACTAGCGGATCCCAAAATCAATGAGCAGTTCTTC | CASISGLADPKINEQFF
- | TRBJ1-2 | TRBV29-1 | - | TGCAGCGTTGAAGATCGGGGGGGGCCCTATGGCTACACCTTC | CSVEDRGGPYGYTF
- | TRBJ2-3 | TRBV10-3 | many | TGTGCCATCAGGAACCGGGGCAGCACAGATACGCAGTATTTT | CAIRNRGSTDTQYF
- | TRBJ2-3 | TRBV12-3/TRBV12-4 | - | TGTGCCAGCAGTTTAGTAACCTCCGATACGCAGTATTTT | CASSLVTSDTQYF
- | TRBJ2-1 | TRBV20-1 | - | TGCAGTGCCCCCGGGATGGGGGCTAACAATGAGCAGTTCTTC | CSAPGMGANNEQFF
- | TRBJ2-5 | TRBV9 | few | TGTGCCAGCAGCGTCCAAACAGGACGGATGGTGGAGACCCAGTACTTC | CASSVQTGRMVETQYF
TRBD1 | TRBJ1-4 | TRBV11-2 | - | TGTGCCAGCAGCGACCAGGGGGCGGGTAATGAAAAACTGTTTTTT | CASSDQGAGNEKLFF
- | TRBJ2-7 | TRBV29-1 | many | TGCAGCGCCGGGGACTTATCCTACGAGCAGTACTTC | CSAGDLSYEQYF
TRBD2 | TRBJ2-3 | TRBV12-3/TRBV12-4 | many | TGTGCCAGCAGTCTAGCGGGACCTAGCACAGATACGCAGTATTTT | CASSLAGPSTDTQYF
TRBD2 | TRBJ2-3 | TRBV12-3/TRBV12-4 | few | TGTGCCAGCAGGATCGGGGGGGCCGGGACAGATACGCAGTATTTT | CASRIGGAGTDTQYF